This TCR beta chain emerged from a study of cytomegalovirus exposure and HLA in healthy donors. About the research overall: An early release of data contained 70 million to 95 million unique TCRs, which came from HLA-typed donors. The Caucasian-associated ancestry cluster held roughly 80% of 300 to 450 genotyped donors.

With 3 bases clipped from V and 6 bases from J, the junction kept 5 bases outside the gene matches. Germline lookup yields CDR1 SGHTA and CDR2 FQGNSA. The CDR3 runs to 14 residues. All donors participated as healthy donors of bone marrow. This PCR relied on a set of 60 Vbeta primers and 13 Jbeta primers. Original analysis: Later analysis identified approximately 80 million unique TCR beta chains, about 11 million shared. Sequencing used immunoSEQ multiplex PCR; TCRdb keeps in-frame clones, though not all of them. Clone size and the V and J calls come from that table; the DNA yielded D and trimming. The sample holds more than 150,000 clones, approximately 84% seen once.

The chain uses TRBV7-2 and TRBJ1-2; 9 positions agree with TRBD1. The sequencing input was PBMCs. This clonotype originated in a boy between 10 and 17 years old in good health and CMV-seronegative. The CDR3 loop reads CASSFTDRGNGYTF. DNA of the CDR3: TGTGCCAGCAGCTTTACGGACAGGGGCAATGGCTACACCTTC.